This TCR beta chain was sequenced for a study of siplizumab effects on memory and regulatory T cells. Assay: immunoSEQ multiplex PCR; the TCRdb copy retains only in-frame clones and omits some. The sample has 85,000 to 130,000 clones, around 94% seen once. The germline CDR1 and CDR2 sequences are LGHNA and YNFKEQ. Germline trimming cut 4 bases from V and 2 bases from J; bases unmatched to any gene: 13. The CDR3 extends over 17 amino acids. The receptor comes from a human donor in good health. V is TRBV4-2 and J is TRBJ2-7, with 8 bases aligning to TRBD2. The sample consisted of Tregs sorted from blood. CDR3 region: CASSREIRTSSAYEQYF. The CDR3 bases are TGTGCCAGCAGCCGAGAGATTAGGACTAGCTCGGCCTACGAGCAGTACTTC.